This passage covers 10 T cell receptor beta chains from one sample sequenced in a study of T cell repertoires in cytomegalovirus infection. TCRdb passed the reads through MiXCR, listing each CDR3 protein once. The profile shows hundreds of thousands of distinct CDR3 sequences, about 17% of them singletons. The sequenced sample consisted of PBMCs. These receptors were collected from a human donor in good health (CMV status not recorded). Some clones in this sample may be carry-over from other donors' samples.

This clonotype was observed a handful of times. V and J are TRBV20-1 and TRBJ2-7; possible D gene TRBD2, 7 bases. The CDR3 extends over 14 amino acids. CDR1 and CDR2 from the germline V gene are DFQATT and SNEGSKA (reference sequence). Trimming left V 0 bases short and J 0 bases short, with 9 bases between. DNA of the CDR3: TGCAGTGCTAGAGAGGGGGGGCGCTCCTACGAGCAGTACTTC. Amino acid sequence: CSAREGGRSYEQYF.

The J gene is TRBJ1-3, the V gene TRBV7-2; D is unclear. Trimming removed 8 bases at V and 0 bases at J, with 8 bases between. The CDR3 runs 13 residues. Germline CDR1 SGHTA, CDR2 FQGNSA. CDR3 DNA sequence: TGTGCCAGCGCAAAAAGCTCTGGAAACACCATATATTTT. Translated: CASAKSSGNTIYF.

The table lists this clonotype with a count of one. The rearrangement joins TRBV25-1 to TRBJ2-1, with no clear D. V was trimmed by 4 bases and J by 0 bases, leaving 10 bases between them. The V gene's germline CDR1 is MGHDK and CDR2 SYGVNS. The CDR3 consists of 15 residues. The CDR3 reads CASSGPLSSYNEQFF. The CDR3 DNA reads as TGTGCCAGCAGTGGGCCCCTAAGCTCCTACAATGAGCAGTTCTTC.

The table lists this clonotype with many counts. This chain uses TRBV7-2 with TRBJ2-3; 9 nucleotides match TRBD2. Germline trimming cut 3 bases from V and 1 base from J; bases unmatched to any gene: 2. Germline V gene data show CDR1 as SGHTA and CDR2 as FQGNSA. The CDR3 spans 15 residues. Here the CDR3 reads CASSLVAGGTDTQYF. In nucleotides, the CDR3 is TGTGCCAGCAGCTTGGTAGCGGGGGGCACAGATACGCAGTATTTT.

The rearrangement links TRBV2 to TRBJ2-2; TRBD1 matches at 8 bases. The CDR3 spans 16 residues. J was trimmed by 4 bases and V by 7 bases; bases with no gene match: 11. Germline V gene sequence: CDR1 SNHLY, CDR2 FYNNEI. The CDR3 sequence: CASIPRGLVGTGELFF. The CDR3, as DNA: TGTGCCAGCATCCCCAGGGGGCTGGTTGGCACCGGGGAGCTGTTTTTT.

In its sample, this clonotype was seen many times. V gene TRBV12-3 or TRBV12-4 combines with J gene TRBJ2-7; D might be TRBD1 (6 bases). This CDR3 has 13 residues. The germline V and J ends were trimmed by 2 bases and 8 bases, with 13 bases remaining between them. CDR3 nucleotides: TGTGCCAGCAGTTTAAACCACAGGGAAAAGCAGTACTTC. As protein: CASSLNHREKQYF.

The chain employs TRBV12-3 or TRBV12-4 and TRBJ1-1; TRBD1 agrees at 8 bases. This CDR3 has 15 amino acids. Unmatched junction bases numbered 9, after V lost 5 bases and J lost 4 bases. The CDR3 sequence: CASSTTNRGTTEAFF. CDR3 sequence (DNA): TGTGCCAGCAGTACAACAAACAGGGGGACCACTGAAGCTTTCTTT.

This clonotype has a handful of counts. The chain combines TRBV12-3 or TRBV12-4 with TRBJ1-5; tentatively, D is TRBD1 (6 bases). Trimming removed 5 bases from V and 2 bases from J, with 10 bases in between. This CDR3 has 14 residues. CDR3 sequence reads: CASSPGTRNQPQHF. DNA for the CDR3: TGTGCCAGCAGTCCCGGGACACGCAATCAGCCCCAGCATTTT.

This clonotype was counted between two and nine times. This chain connects TRBV4-2 to TRBJ2-1; D is possibly TRBD2 (5 bases). There are 15 residues in the CDR3. V was cut by 3 bases and J by 2 bases, with 11 bases left in between. The germline V gene encodes CDR1 LGHNA and CDR2 YNFKEQ. DNA for the CDR3: TGTGCCAGCAGCCAGGAGCGGTATACCTACAATGAGCAGTTCTTC. It yields the protein CASSQERYTYNEQFF.

Regarding this clonotype: This could be a read error, since a much larger clone is one nucleotide away. V gene TRBV7-2 combines with J gene TRBJ2-2; TRBD2 aligns across 7 bases. Germline CDR1 and CDR2: SGHTA and FQGNSA. This CDR3 has 16 residues. V was pared by 4 bases and J by 6 bases, with 11 bases of the junction left unmatched. The CDR3 loop reads CASSSTSGVAAGELFF. DNA for the CDR3: TGTGCCAGCAGCTCTACCAGCGGGGTGGCGGCCGGGGAGCTGTTTTTT.